This TCR beta chain was documented in a study of shared clonotypes between healthy human individuals. CDR1 and CDR2 (germline): MDHEN, SYDVKM. This CDR3 spans 13 amino acids. Trimming took 3 bases from V and 3 from J; bases not matched to a gene: 0. Using immunoSEQ multiplex PCR, the repertoire was profiled, and TCRdb retains in-frame clones only, with some absent. The table has 550,000 to 700,000 clones, approximately 73% seen once; the top ten hold more than 1.5%. This clonotype was sampled from a woman aged 25-40 years in good health. The sample comprised memory CD4+ T cells sorted from blood. Subset defined: CD45RA-negative fraction. This chain uses TRBV28 with TRBJ2-7, with TRBD2 identical over 9 bases. CDR3 protein: CASSLREGYEQYF. For the CDR3, the DNA is TGTGCCAGCAGTTTGCGGGAGGGCTACGAGCAGTACTTC.